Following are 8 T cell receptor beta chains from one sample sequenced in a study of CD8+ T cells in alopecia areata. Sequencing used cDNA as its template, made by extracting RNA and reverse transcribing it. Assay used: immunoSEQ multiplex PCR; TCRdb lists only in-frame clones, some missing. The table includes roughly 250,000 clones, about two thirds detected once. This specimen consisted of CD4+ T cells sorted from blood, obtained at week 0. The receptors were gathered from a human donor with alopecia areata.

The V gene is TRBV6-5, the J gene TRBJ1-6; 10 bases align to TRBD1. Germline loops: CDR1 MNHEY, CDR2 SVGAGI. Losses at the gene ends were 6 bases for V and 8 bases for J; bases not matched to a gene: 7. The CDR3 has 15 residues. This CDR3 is CASSPTGGSDSPLHF. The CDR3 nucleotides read TGTGCCAGCAGCCCGACAGGGGGCTCCGATTCACCCCTCCACTTT.

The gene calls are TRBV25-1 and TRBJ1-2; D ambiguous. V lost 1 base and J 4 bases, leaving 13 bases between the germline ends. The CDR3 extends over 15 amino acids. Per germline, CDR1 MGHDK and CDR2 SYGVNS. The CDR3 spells CASSEWEDFSYGYTF. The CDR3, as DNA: TGTGCCAGCAGTGAATGGGAAGACTTTAGCTATGGCTACACCTTC.

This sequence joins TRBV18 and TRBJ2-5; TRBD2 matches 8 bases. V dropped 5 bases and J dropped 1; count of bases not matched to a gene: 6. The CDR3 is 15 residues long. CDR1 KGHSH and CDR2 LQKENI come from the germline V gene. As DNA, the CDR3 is TGTGCCAGCTCAGCTCCCGGGAGGGTCCAAGAGACCCAGTACTTC. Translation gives CASSAPGRVQETQYF.

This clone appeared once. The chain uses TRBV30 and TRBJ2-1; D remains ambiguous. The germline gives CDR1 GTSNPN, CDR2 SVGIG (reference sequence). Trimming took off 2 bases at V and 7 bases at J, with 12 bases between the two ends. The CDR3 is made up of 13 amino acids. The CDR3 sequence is CAWSFGLGNEQFF. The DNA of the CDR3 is TGTGCCTGGAGTTTCGGCCTCGGTAATGAGCAGTTCTTC.

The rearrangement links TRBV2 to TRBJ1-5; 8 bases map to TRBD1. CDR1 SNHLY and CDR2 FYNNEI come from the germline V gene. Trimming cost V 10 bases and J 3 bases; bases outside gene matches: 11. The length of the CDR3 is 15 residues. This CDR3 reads CANARTGSYNQPQHF. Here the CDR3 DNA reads TGTGCCAACGCCCGGACAGGGTCCTACAATCAGCCCCAGCATTTT.

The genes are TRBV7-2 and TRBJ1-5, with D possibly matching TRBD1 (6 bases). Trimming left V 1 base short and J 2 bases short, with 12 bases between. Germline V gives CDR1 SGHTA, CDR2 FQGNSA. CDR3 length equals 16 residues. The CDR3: CASSLELPGGNQPQHF. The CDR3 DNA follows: TGTGCCAGCAGCTTAGAATTGCCAGGGGGCAATCAGCCCCAGCATTTT.

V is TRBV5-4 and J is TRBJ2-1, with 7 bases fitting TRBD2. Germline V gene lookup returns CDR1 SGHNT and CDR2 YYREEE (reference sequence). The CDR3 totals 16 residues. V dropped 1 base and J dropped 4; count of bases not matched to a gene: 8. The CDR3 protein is CASSLTGGPIYNEQFF. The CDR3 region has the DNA TGTGCCAGCAGCTTGACGGGGGGTCCCATTTACAATGAGCAGTTCTTC.

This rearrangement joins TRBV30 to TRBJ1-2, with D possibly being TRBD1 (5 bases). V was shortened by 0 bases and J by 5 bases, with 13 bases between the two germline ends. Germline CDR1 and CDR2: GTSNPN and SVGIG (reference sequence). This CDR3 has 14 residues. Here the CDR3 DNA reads TGTGCCTGGAGTGTACCCCGGGGGAAATATGGCTACACCTTC. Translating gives CAWSVPRGKYGYTF.